The 7 T cell receptor beta chains below come from one sample, sequenced in a study of blood T cells in healthy people across ages (dated by TCRdb to 2014 to 2015). Library construction relied on 5' RACE. Instrument on record: Illumina HiSeq 2500. The second PCR ran for about 7 to 11 cycles and used a J-beta primer mix along with a sample-barcoded 5' primer. TCRdb passed the public sequencing reads through fastp at Q25 and MiXCR, retaining productive beta sequences. Every CDR3 protein is listed once, alongside the most common genes and DNA of its rows. The sample records 550,000 to 600,000 distinct CDR3 sequences, about 26% of which are singletons. Together, the top ten hold around 20% of the sample. The sample comprised blood. The receptor set was obtained from a woman between 65 and 79 years old in good health.

This chain uses TRBV5-1 with TRBJ1-2; a weak D match, TRBD1 (6 bases). Trimming pared 0 bases from V and 4 bases from J, leaving 13 bases between. Germline V CDR1 and CDR2: SGHRS, YFSETQ. The CDR3 spans 15 residues. The CDR3 loop is CASSLGLGGGYGYTF. CDR3 in DNA: TGCGCCAGCAGCTTGGGACTCGGAGGGGGCTATGGCTACACCTTC.

This clonotype turned up a few times. The gene calls are TRBV29-1 and TRBJ2-5, with a possible D match to TRBD2 (5 bases). Germline V gene sequence: CDR1 SQVTM, CDR2 ANQGSEA. This CDR3 is 14 amino acids long. V was clipped by 6 bases and J by 2 bases, with 16 bases between them. The CDR3 spells CSVSWVRGQETQYF. The CDR3 region has the DNA TGCAGCGTGTCCTGGGTTCGGGGACAAGAGACCCAGTACTTC.

This chain uses TRBV6-2 or TRBV6-3 with TRBJ2-1, with 7 bases lining up with TRBD1. Germline V gene lookup returns CDR1 MNHEY and CDR2 SVGEGT. The CDR3 has 13 amino acids. Germline trimming cut 3 bases from V and 13 bases from J; bases unmatched to any gene: 9. The CDR3 region is CASSYQDRPSQFF. CDR3 coding DNA: TGTGCCAGCAGTTATCAGGACAGGCCTAGTCAGTTCTTC.

The chain uses TRBV20-1 and TRBJ2-3; 14 nucleotides agree with TRBD2. In germline, CDR1 is DFQATT, CDR2 SNEGSKA (reference sequence). V shed 5 bases and J 3 bases; nucleotides not matched to a gene: 7. The CDR3 runs 16 residues. The CDR3 region is CSAGGTSGSPTDTQYF. The DNA of the CDR3 is TGCAGTGCTGGGGGGACTAGCGGGAGCCCTACAGATACGCAGTATTTT.

This clonotype was detected many times. The chain has TRBV7-2 and TRBJ2-5; 11 positions agree with TRBD2. Germline CDR1 reads SGHTA; CDR2 reads FQGNSA. V lost 4 bases and J lost 4; bases outside the gene matches: 8. The CDR3 loop spans 16 amino acids. The CDR3 protein is CASSSYSGGARETQYF. The CDR3 nucleotides read TGTGCCAGCAGCTCCTATAGCGGGGGGGCTAGAGAGACCCAGTACTTC.

V gene TRBV20-1 combines with J gene TRBJ1-1, with D maybe TRBD1 (5 bases). Trimming took 6 bases from V and 5 from J, leaving 16 bases between them. This CDR3 has 13 residues. The germline V gene encodes CDR1 DFQATT and CDR2 SNEGSKA (reference sequence). The CDR3 DNA reads as TGCAGTGCCTCACTAGGGGAAAGGACTGAAGCTTTCTTT. Translating gives CSASLGERTEAFF.

The table lists this clonotype with a few counts. V usage is TRBV18 and J usage is TRBJ2-3; D is uncertain. Germline CDR1 is KGHSH and CDR2 is LQKENI. V dropped 3 bases and J dropped 4 bases, with 8 bases sitting between them. This CDR3 comprises 13 residues. The CDR3: CASSPAVSDTQYF. DNA of the CDR3: TGTGCCAGCTCACCGGCGGTTTCAGATACGCAGTATTTT.